This T cell receptor (beta chain) was recovered during a study of blood T cells in healthy people across ages. Primed by a sample-barcoded 5' primer and a J-beta primer mix, a second PCR proceeded for roughly 7 to 11 cycles. TCRdb ran MiXCR on the 5' RACE reads and lists one entry per CDR3 protein. The sample holds some 1.4 million distinct CDR3 sequences, about 43% seen once. Germline lookup yields CDR1 ENHRY and CDR2 SYGVKD. The CDR3 is 17 residues long. Trimming cost V 6 bases and J 0 bases; bases outside gene matches: 9. The study isolated at least 6.5 million PBMCs from each sample. The V and J genes are TRBV10-3 and TRBJ1-1; TRBD1 agrees at 11 bases. Input material: blood. The clonotype originates from a woman between 18 and 30 years old in good health. CDR3 nucleotide sequence: TGTGCCATCAGCCGGACAGGGGGCCTAACTTTGAACACTGAAGCTTTCTTT. Translation gives CAISRTGGLTLNTEAFF.